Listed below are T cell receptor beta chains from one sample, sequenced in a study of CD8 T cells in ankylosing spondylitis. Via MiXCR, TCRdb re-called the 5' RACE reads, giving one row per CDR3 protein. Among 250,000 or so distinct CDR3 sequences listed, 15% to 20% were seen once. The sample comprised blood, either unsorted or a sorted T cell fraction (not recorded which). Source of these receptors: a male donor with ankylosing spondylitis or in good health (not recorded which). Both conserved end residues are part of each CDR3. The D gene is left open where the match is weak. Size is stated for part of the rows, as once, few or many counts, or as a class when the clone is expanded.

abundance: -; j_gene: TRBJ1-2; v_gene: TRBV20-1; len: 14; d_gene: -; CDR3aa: CSAPPGGANYGYTF
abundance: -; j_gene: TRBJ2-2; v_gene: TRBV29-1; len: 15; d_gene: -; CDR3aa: CSVEDFPAGAGELFF
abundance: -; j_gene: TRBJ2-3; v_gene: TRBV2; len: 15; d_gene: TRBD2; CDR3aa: CASSGTSGSSHTQYF
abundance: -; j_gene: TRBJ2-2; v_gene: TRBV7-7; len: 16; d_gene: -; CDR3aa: CASSPMGGAATGELFF
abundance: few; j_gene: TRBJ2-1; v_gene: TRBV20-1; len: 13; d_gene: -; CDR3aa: CSARDRVGREQFF
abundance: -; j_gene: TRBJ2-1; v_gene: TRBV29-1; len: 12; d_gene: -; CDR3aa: CSVEEVALEQFF
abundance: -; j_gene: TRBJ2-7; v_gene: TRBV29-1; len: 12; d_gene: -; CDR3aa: CSVGTVSYEQYF
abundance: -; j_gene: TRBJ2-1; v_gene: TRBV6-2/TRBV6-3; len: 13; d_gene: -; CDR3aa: CASRPGPFSEQFF
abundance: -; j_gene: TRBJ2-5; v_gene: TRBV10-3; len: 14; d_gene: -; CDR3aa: CAISEDRGGETQYF
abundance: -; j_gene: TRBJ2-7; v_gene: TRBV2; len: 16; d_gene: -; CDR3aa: CASIGLQGEGLYEQYF
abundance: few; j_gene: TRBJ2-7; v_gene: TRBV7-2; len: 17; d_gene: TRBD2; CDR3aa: CASSLAKTSGGTYEQYF
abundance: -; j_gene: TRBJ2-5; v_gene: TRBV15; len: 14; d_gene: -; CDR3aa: CAPSRVRGAETQYF
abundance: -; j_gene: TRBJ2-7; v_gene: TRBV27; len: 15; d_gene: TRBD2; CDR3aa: CASSEPGLALREQYF
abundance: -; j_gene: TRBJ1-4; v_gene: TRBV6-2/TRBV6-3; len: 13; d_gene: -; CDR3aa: CASTKPLREKLFF
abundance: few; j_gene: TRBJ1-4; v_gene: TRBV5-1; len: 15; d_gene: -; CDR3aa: CASSPRQATNEKLFF
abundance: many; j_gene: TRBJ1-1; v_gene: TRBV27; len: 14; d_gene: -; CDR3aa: CASSPGGANTEAFF
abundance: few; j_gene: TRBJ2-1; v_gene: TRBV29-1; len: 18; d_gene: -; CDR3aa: CSAEGQGGLAVSNNEQFF
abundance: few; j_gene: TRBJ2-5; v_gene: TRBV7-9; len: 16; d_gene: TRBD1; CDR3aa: CASSLTRDRSAETQYF
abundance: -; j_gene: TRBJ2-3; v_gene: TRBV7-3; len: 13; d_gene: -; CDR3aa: CASSFFSTDTQYF
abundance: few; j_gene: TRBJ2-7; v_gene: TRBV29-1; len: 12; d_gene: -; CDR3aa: CSVEDGPYEQYF
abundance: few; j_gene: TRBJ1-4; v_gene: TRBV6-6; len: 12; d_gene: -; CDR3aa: CAVAQKNEKLFF
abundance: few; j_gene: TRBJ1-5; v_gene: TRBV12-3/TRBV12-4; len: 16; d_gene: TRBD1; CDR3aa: CASSPGQDAPNQPQHF
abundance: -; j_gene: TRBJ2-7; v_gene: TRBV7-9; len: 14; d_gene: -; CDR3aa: CASSHPGPTYEQYF
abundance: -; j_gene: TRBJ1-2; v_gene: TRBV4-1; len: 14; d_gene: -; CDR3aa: CASSRNSEDYGYTF
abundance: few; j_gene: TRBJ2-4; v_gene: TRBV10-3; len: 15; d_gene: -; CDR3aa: CAISEGTVAKNIQYF
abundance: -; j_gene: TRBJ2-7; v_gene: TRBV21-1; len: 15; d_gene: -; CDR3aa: CASRNLSRGNYEQYF